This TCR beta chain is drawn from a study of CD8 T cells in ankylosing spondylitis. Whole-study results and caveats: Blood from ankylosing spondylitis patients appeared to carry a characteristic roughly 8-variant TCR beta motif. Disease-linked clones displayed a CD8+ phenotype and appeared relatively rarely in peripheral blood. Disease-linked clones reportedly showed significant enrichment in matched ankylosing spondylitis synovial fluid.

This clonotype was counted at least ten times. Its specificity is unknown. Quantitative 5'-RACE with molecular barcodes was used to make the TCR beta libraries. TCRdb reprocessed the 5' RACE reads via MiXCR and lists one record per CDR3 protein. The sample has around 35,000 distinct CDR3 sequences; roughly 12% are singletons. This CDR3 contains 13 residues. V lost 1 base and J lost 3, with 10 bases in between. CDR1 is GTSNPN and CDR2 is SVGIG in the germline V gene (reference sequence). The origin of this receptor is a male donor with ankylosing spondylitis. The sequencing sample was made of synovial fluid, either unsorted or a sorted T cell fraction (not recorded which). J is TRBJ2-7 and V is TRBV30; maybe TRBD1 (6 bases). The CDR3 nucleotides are TGTGCCTGGAGTGCGGGACACCTCTACGAGCAGTACTTC. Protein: CAWSAGHLYEQYF.